This TCR beta chain appears in the sequencing data of a study of shared clonotypes between healthy human individuals (dated by TCRdb to the early 2020s). The study in broad terms: The cohort comprised two women and three men aged 18 to 49 years. Per donor, three plates each were used for CD4 naive and CD4 memory, two for CD8 naive, and one for CD8 memory. Blood TCR repertoires of five healthy adults were deeply sequenced to estimate repertoire size and the extent of clonotype sharing between individuals. Different laboratories and diverse techniques were used to prepare libraries and sequence TCR repertoires, to increase sequencing depth and limit assay-specific biases. Each donor's leukapheresis produced roughly between about 0.9 and 9.5 billion PBMCs.

According to the germline V gene, CDR1 reads SNHLY and CDR2 reads FYNNEI. The germline ends are 14 bases apart after V is trimmed by 7 bases and J by 1 base. The cysteine opens and the phenylalanine closes a CDR3 of 15 amino acids. Here the CDR3 DNA is all that survives: 45 bases in frame from base 1. Overall results and qualifications from the work: Pairwise subsampling led to the expectation that sequencing depth would affect the degree of clonotype sharing among donors. Incomplete sequencing was indicated by rarefaction of sorted-subset datasets, despite the large sequencing depth. Sampling was restricted to blood, and TCR repertoires in tissues likely differ from the TCR repertoires found in blood. Because the study included a small number of donors, the genetic and exposure-history diversity represented was limited. Roughly 5.2% of naive CD4, 3.5% of naive CD8, approximately 2.2% of memory CD4, and around 0.42% of memory CD8 clonotypes were shared across several donors. Clonotypes shared by all four sorted-subset donors showed higher generation probabilities than non-shared clonotypes. Naive subsets generally had larger estimated clonotype richness than memory subsets.

Concerning this clone: No cognate antigen has been identified for it. No quality values exist for individual bases; no much larger clone is one base distant.

Using the deep immunoSEQ assay, TCR CDR3 regions were amplified from genomic DNA by multiplex PCR. Genomic DNA extracted from each cell subset was distributed evenly over all wells of several immunoSEQ 96-well plates, and each plate served as one replicate. Each replicate PCR for sorted subsets received roughly 200 ng genomic DNA, equal to roughly 33,000 T cell genomes. The purified libraries were quantified using a Qubit 3.0 fluorometer, sized with a Bioanalyzer 2100, and then quantified again using the KAPA Library Quantification kit. A separate single-read 150-cycle Illumina NextSeq 550 flow cell was used to sequence each immunoSEQ 96-well plate. Processing in the source paper ran as follows. Because only junctional sequences without quality scores were contained in the immunoSEQ output, filtering matching that applied to full-length reads could not be performed. Sequences were annotated with PyIR, a Python wrapper for IgBLAST v1.9, and V/J genes and CDR3 were assigned using IMGT germline references. Reads with weak V/J assignments (E-value above 1e-6), missing CDR3, stop codons, out-of-frame junctions, or ambiguous translated residues were removed. V3J clonotypes were defined by identical inferred V gene, J gene, and CDR3 amino acid sequence. Percentage overlap between repertoires was calculated by dividing the number of shared unique clonotypes by the size of the smaller repertoire. Richness of each repertoire was evaluated using RTK rarefaction, the Chao1 estimator, and Recon v2.1 estimates of unobserved clonotypes. OLGA was used to compute generation probabilities for all TCRbeta clonotypes that the gDNA method yielded from a handful of donors. TCRdb stores this immuneACCESS table with in-frame sequences only. Part of the clones is absent; in the studies checked, under half of the shortfall reflects unresolved V genes, and no reason is known for the rest. Clone size and V and J calls were adopted from that table, with D and trimming inferred from the DNA. This sample comprises 2 million or so clones, 85% to 95% of them detected only once. The top ten clones comprise more than 0.1% of the sample.

The donors were healthy, HIV-negative adults who had no recently reported acute infections or vaccinations. Only Caucasian adults living in Nashville, Tennessee, USA were represented among the donors. Magnetic negative selection was used to enrich CD4+ T cells, after which naive cells were positively selected on CD45RA and the negative fraction became the memory subset. Blood was obtained by leukapheresis, after which PBMCs were separated by Ficoll-Histopaque density gradient centrifugation and cryopreserved in liquid nitrogen vapor phase. Analytical flow cytometry was used to check the purity and quantity of every magnetically sorted T cell population. From each sorted fraction, genomic DNA was isolated and quantified by UV absorbance on a Nanodrop 2000c.

The sequencing sample was made of naive CD4+ T cells sorted from blood. In the paper's terms, the cell subset or site label means: CD45RA+ positively selected. The receptor was isolated from a man aged 18 to 30 in good health. The rearranged segments are TRBV2 and TRBJ2-1, with a tentative D gene TRBD1 over 6 matching bases. The CDR3 has the sequence CASNRQVGSYNEQFF. The nucleotide sequence is given as TGTGCCAGCAATCGACAGGTGGGGTCCTACAATGAGCAGTTCTTC.